This entry features one TCR beta chain sequence. Its target is not known. Indicated treatment: roughly 18 received Ad26.COV2.S at low or high dose, single or two shots; roughly 5 received placebo; per-sample allocation not given. It was on day 63 after the first vaccine or placebo injection that samples were taken. This sample stems from a study of Ad26.COV2.S vaccination and SARS-CoV-2 variants. Turning to the study itself: Dosing was one shot or two shots 56 days apart. Points from the study as a whole: Substantial breadth was reported for post-vaccination spike-specific CD8+ and CD4+ T cells.

The CDR3 is made up of 14 amino acids. CDR1 and CDR2 from the germline V gene are SGDLS and YYNGEE. V lost 4 bases to trimming and J lost 4 bases, with 15 bases between them. TCRdb keeps only in-frame clones here, not all; method: immunoSEQ multiplex PCR. The sample has hundreds of thousands of clones; approximately 83% are singletons. The sequenced sample was peripheral blood, obtained in a trial of Ad26.COV2.S vaccine versus placebo. The V gene is TRBV9, the J gene TRBJ2-7; possible D gene TRBD2, 5 bases. This TCR was recovered from a person between 18 and 65 years old who received the Ad26.COV2.S COVID-19 vaccine or a placebo. The DNA of the CDR3 is TGTGCCAGCAGCCCTAGACTATCCCAATACGAGCAGTACTTC. Amino acid sequence: CASSPRLSQYEQYF. The whole variable domain, remainder taken from reference TRBV9 and TRBJ2-7, is DSGVTQTPKHLITATGQRVTLRCSPRSGDLSVYWYQQSLDQGLQFLIQYYNGEERAKGNILERFSAQQFPDLHSELNLSSLELGDSALYFCASSPRLSQYEQYFGPGTRLTVT.